Listed below are T cell receptor beta chains from one sample, sequenced in a study of regulatory T cells in long-lasting Graves disease. TCRdb used MiXCR to reprocess the multiplex PCR reads, holding one entry per CDR3 protein. The sample lists around 340,000 distinct CDR3 sequences, 15% to 20% occurring once. Sequencing used peripheral blood mononuclear cells (PBMCs), obtained when the disease was refractory, from a patient treated with antithyroid drugs. These receptors came from a female donor with Graves disease. Each CDR3 is given with its conserved first and last residue. D genes are given only for firm matches. Clone size, where shown, is once, few, many, or a class for clones that have expanded.

TRBV6-5	TRBJ1-1	many	-	CASSYSRQTGPTEAFF	TGTGCCAGCAGTTACTCGCGGCAGACAGGCCCCACTGAAGCTTTCTTT
TRBV19	TRBJ2-7	few	-	CASSIDPPLNGQPYEQYF	TGTGCCAGTAGTATAGATCCCCCGCTCAATGGACAGCCCTACGAGCAGTACTTC
TRBV7-9	TRBJ1-6	-	TRBD1	CASSLGDRDSPLHF	TGTGCCAGCAGCTTAGGGGACAGGGACTCACCCCTCCACTTT
TRBV19	TRBJ1-1	many	TRBD1	CASSDRGPTAFF	TGTGCCAGTAGTGACAGGGGGCCCACGGCTTTCTTT
TRBV4-2	TRBJ1-5	-	TRBD1	CASSHASGQVNQPQHF	TGTGCCAGCAGCCATGCCTCGGGACAGGTGAATCAGCCCCAGCATTTT
TRBV10-3	TRBJ1-5	few	-	CATQADYQPQHF	TGTGCCACCCAAGCCGATTATCAGCCCCAGCATTTT
TRBV11-2	TRBJ1-1	many	-	CASSFVREAFF	TGTGCCAGCAGCTTCGTCCGGGAAGCTTTCTTT
TRBV27	TRBJ1-5	-	TRBD1	CASSVRQGTNQPQHF	TGTGCCAGCAGTGTCCGACAGGGTACCAATCAGCCCCAGCATTTT
TRBV7-2	TRBJ1-2	many	-	CASSSGITGYTF	TGTGCCAGCAGCTCAGGGATTACTGGCTACACCTTC
TRBV9	TRBJ2-7	few	-	CASSPRDNYEQYF	TGTGCCAGCTCCCCCCGGGACAACTACGAGCAGTACTTC
TRBV6-2/TRBV6-3	TRBJ1-4	many	-	CASSERGEKLFF	TGTGCCAGCAGTGAAAGAGGAGAAAAACTGTTTTTT
TRBV5-1	TRBJ1-1	-	-	CASRPTGLTEAFF	TGTGCCAGCAGACCTACAGGGCTCACTGAAGCTTTCTTT
TRBV12-3/TRBV12-4	TRBJ1-5	many	TRBD1	CASSLRDRVQPQHF	TGTGCCAGCAGTTTACGGGACAGGGTTCAGCCCCAGCATTTT
TRBV13	TRBJ1-2	few	-	CASSLESLGRKDYGYTF	TGTGCCAGCAGCTTAGAGTCCTTGGGACGGAAAGACTATGGCTACACCTTC
TRBV7-3	TRBJ2-7	few	-	CASSLGQKYEQYF	TGTGCCAGCAGCTTAGGGCAGAAGTACGAGCAGTACTTC
TRBV27	TRBJ2-2	many	TRBD1	CASREQGVGRELFF	TGTGCCAGCAGAGAGCAGGGGGTGGGCCGGGAGCTGTTTTTT
TRBV6-5	TRBJ1-1	many	TRBD1	CASSYRTGNTEAFF	TGTGCCAGCAGCTACCGGACAGGGAACACTGAAGCTTTCTTT
TRBV20-1	TRBJ1-2	-	-	CSALGSGANYGYTF	TGCAGTGCCTTAGGGTCAGGGGCGAACTATGGCTACACCTTC
TRBV29-1	TRBJ1-3	-	-	CSGVAGQNSGNTIYF	TGCAGCGGGGTGGCGGGCCAAAACTCTGGAAACACCATATATTTT
TRBV19	TRBJ1-6	-	-	CASSIGRRNNSPLHF	TGTGCCAGTAGTATAGGCAGACGTAATAATTCACCCCTCCACTTT
TRBV5-1	TRBJ2-5	-	TRBD1	CASSSTGVKETQYF	TGCGCCAGCAGCTCGACAGGGGTTAAAGAGACCCAGTACTTC
TRBV6-1	TRBJ2-7	many	-	CATAGVGPMSYEQYF	TGTGCCACCGCCGGTGTGGGGCCGATGTCCTACGAGCAGTACTTC
TRBV4-1	TRBJ2-4	few	-	CASSQEVQGLAKNIRYF	TGCGCCAGCAGCCAAGAGGTACAGGGCCTAGCCAAAAACATTCGGTACTTC
TRBV27	TRBJ1-6	-	-	CASTPTNLMDKAVFNSPLHF	TGTGCCAGCACTCCCACTAACCTTATGGACAAGGCGGTCTTTAATTCACCCCTCCACTTT
TRBV20-1	TRBJ2-7	once	-	CSAPDPKDYGQYF	TGCAGTGCCCCTGATCCAAAGGACTACGGGCAGTACTTC
TRBV4-2	TRBJ1-4	few	-	CASSQDRWTETNEKLFF	TGTGCCAGCAGCCAAGATCGGTGGACAGAAACTAATGAAAAACTGTTTTTT
TRBV7-9	TRBJ2-7	-	-	CASSLAGPLGEQYF	TGTGCCAGCAGCTTAGCGGGCCCGTTGGGCGAGCAGTACTTC
TRBV7-8	TRBJ1-2	-	TRBD1	CASSLEIQGAHLSYGYTF	TGTGCCAGCAGCTTAGAAATCCAGGGGGCGCATCTTAGCTATGGCTACACCTTC
TRBV7-8	TRBJ2-2	-	-	CASRLLRGGVTGELFF	TGTGCCAGCAGACTCCTAAGGGGGGGTGTCACCGGGGAGCTGTTTTTT
TRBV5-1	TRBJ1-5	many	-	CASSLAPHQPQHF	TGCGCCAGCAGCTTGGCCCCTCATCAGCCCCAGCATTTT
TRBV20-1	TRBJ2-2	-	-	CSARDRMLATGELFF	TGCAGTGCTAGAGATCGAATGCTAGCGACCGGGGAGCTGTTTTTT
TRBV12-3/TRBV12-4	TRBJ2-2	few	TRBD1	CASTLDRATGELFF	TGTGCCAGCACCCTGGACAGGGCCACCGGGGAGCTGTTTTTT
TRBV30	TRBJ1-5	-	TRBD1	CAWSVQGSQPQHF	TGTGCCTGGAGTGTACAGGGGAGTCAGCCCCAGCATTTT
TRBV4-3	TRBJ1-4	few	-	CASSQDGRPSNEKLFF	TGCGCCAGCAGCCAAGATGGGAGACCGAGTAATGAAAAACTGTTTTTT
TRBV12-3/TRBV12-4	TRBJ2-7	-	-	CASSSRRGVGPYEQYF	TGTGCCAGCAGTTCACGCAGGGGCGTCGGCCCCTACGAGCAGTACTTC
TRBV5-1	TRBJ1-1	many	-	CASSFLSGTEAFF	TGCGCCAGCAGCTTCCTGAGCGGGACTGAAGCTTTCTTT
TRBV4-1	TRBJ1-1	few	TRBD1	CASSQTPPTGIRAEAFF	TGCGCCAGCAGCCAAACCCCCCCGACAGGGATAAGAGCTGAAGCTTTCTTT
TRBV20-1	TRBJ2-5	few	-	CSANGPGEETQYF	TGCAGTGCCAATGGTCCAGGGGAAGAGACCCAGTACTTC
TRBV12-3/TRBV12-4	TRBJ2-3	few	-	CASSRLARADTQYF	TGTGCCAGCAGTCGGCTAGCTCGCGCAGATACGCAGTATTTT
TRBV20-1	TRBJ2-1	many	TRBD2	CSARDFGLAGGPGSYNEQFF	TGCAGTGCTAGAGATTTTGGACTAGCGGGAGGGCCGGGTTCCTACAATGAGCAGTTCTTC
TRBV20-1	TRBJ1-3	-	TRBD1	CSARFYRGEGLSGNTIYF	TGCAGTGCTAGATTTTACAGGGGGGAGGGCCTCTCTGGAAACACCATATATTTT
TRBV5-1	TRBJ2-7	few	-	CASSVRPYYEQYF	TGCGCCAGCAGTGTTAGACCCTACTACGAGCAGTACTTC
TRBV2	TRBJ1-4	many	TRBD1	CASRLGQASTNEKLFF	TGTGCCAGCAGGCTCGGACAGGCGTCAACTAATGAAAAACTGTTTTTT
TRBV6-2/TRBV6-3	TRBJ2-7	many	-	CASSEVGIYEQYF	TGTGCCAGCAGTGAAGTGGGGATCTACGAGCAGTACTTC
TRBV11-2	TRBJ1-4	many	TRBD1	CASSSGQGGNEKLFF	TGTGCCAGCAGCTCGGGACAGGGGGGGAATGAAAAACTGTTTTTT
TRBV7-9	TRBJ1-3	few	-	CASSFPREGEGSGNTIYF	TGTGCCAGCAGCTTCCCCCGTGAGGGGGAAGGTTCTGGAAACACCATATATTTT
TRBV28	TRBJ2-7	many	TRBD1	CASSWGTEGYEQYF	TGTGCCAGCAGTTGGGGGACAGAAGGCTACGAGCAGTACTTC
TRBV4-1	TRBJ2-7	-	-	CASSHEGVEQYF	TGCGCCAGCAGCCACGAGGGGGTTGAGCAGTACTTC
TRBV2	TRBJ2-5	many	-	CASRGRLGVWTQYF	TGTGCCAGCAGGGGCAGGCTTGGAGTTTGGACCCAGTACTTC
TRBV20-1	TRBJ2-6	few	-	CSARRPGANVLTF	TGCAGTGCTAGGCGTCCTGGGGCCAACGTCCTGACTTTC
TRBV2	TRBJ1-1	once	-	CASSVGPTTEAFF	TGTGCCAGCAGTGTAGGGCCTACCACTGAAGCTTTCTTT
TRBV28	TRBJ1-1	many	-	CASRPGGGGPSEAFF	TGTGCCAGCCGCCCCGGGGGAGGGGGGCCGAGTGAAGCTTTCTTT
TRBV4-1	TRBJ1-1	many	-	CASSQAYPVSPFF	TGCGCCAGCAGCCAGGCATACCCCGTCTCGCCTTTCTTT
TRBV20-1	TRBJ1-5	-	-	CSALPGGSNQPQHF	TGCAGTGCCCTGCCGGGTGGGAGCAATCAGCCCCAGCATTTT
TRBV29-1	TRBJ2-1	few	-	CSVGAYNEQFF	TGCAGCGTGGGGGCTTACAATGAGCAGTTCTTC
TRBV4-1	TRBJ1-5	-	-	CASSSGGNSNQPQHF	TGCGCCAGCAGCTCCGGAGGGAACAGCAATCAGCCCCAGCATTTT
TRBV20-1	TRBJ2-7	few	TRBD1	CSARRGQGSYEQYF	TGCAGTGCTAGAAGGGGACAGGGCTCCTACGAGCAGTACTTC
TRBV5-1	TRBJ1-2	many	-	CASSLFLGRSSGYGYTF	TGCGCCAGCAGCTTGTTTCTGGGACGGAGCTCGGGCTATGGCTACACCTTC